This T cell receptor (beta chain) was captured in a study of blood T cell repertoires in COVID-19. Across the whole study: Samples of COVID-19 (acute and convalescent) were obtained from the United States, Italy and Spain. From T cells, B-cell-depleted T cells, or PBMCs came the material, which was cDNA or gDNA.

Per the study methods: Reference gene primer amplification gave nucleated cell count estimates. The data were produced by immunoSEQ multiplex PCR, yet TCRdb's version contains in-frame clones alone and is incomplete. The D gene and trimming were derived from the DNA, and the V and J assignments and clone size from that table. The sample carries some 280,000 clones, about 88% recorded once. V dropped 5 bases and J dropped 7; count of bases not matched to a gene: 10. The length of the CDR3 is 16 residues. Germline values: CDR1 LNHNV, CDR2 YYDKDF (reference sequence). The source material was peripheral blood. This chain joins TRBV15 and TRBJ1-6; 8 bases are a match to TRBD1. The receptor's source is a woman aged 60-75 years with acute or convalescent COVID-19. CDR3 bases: TGTGCCACCAGCGTGGACAGGGAGTATCGGAATTCACCCCTCCACTTT. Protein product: CATSVDREYRNSPLHF.